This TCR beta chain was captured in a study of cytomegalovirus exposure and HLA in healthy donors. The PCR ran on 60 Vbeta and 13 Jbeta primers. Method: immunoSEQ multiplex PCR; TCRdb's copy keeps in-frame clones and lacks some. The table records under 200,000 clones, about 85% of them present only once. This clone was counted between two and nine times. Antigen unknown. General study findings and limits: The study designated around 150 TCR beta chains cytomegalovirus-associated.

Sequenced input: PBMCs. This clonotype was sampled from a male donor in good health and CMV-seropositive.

The CDR3 is CASSSQPSTGGWYGYTF. The CDR3 DNA follows: TGTGCCAGTAGTTCCCAGCCCTCGACAGGGGGATGGTATGGCTACACCTTC. The chain uses TRBV19 and TRBJ1-2, with 9 bases lining up with TRBD1. CDR3 length: 17 residues. The ends lost 5 bases at V and 5 bases at J; junction bases unmatched: 15. Per the germline V gene, CDR1 is LNHDA and CDR2 is SQIVND (reference sequence).